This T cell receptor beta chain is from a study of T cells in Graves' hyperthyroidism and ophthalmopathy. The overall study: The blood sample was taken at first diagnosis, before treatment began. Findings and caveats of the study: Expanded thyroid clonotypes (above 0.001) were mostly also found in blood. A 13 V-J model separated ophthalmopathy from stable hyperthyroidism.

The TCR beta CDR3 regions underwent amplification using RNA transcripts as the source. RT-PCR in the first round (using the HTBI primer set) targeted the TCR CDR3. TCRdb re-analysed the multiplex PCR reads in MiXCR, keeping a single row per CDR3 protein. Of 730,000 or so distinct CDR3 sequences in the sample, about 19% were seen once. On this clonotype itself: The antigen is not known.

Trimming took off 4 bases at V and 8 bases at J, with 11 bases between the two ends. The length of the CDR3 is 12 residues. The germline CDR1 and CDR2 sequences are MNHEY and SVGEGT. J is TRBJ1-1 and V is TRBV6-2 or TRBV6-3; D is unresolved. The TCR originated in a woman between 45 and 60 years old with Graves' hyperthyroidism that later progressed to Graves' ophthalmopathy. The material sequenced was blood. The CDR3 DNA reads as TGTGCCAGCAGTTGGGTGGGGTTAGAAGCTTTCTTT. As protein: CASSWVGLEAFF.